This T cell receptor (beta chain) is drawn from a study of Ad26.COV2.S vaccination and SARS-CoV-2 variants. Study context: Ad26.COV2.S was injected intramuscularly once or twice, 56 days apart. Study-wide results and limits: Considerable breadth of spike-specific CD8+ and CD4+ T cell responses has reportedly been documented following vaccination.

Germline values: CDR1 SGHAT, CDR2 FQNNGV. V lost 1 base and J 0 bases, leaving 9 bases between the germline ends. The CDR3 covers 16 residues. Sequencing was performed with immunoSEQ multiplex PCR; in TCRdb, only in-frame clones are kept and a portion is missing. The profile shows roughly 240,000 clones, approximately 88% of them singletons. Note on this clone: Antigen: not known.

Treatment denoted: around 19 received Ad26.COV2.S at low or high dose, single or two shots; about 5 received placebo; per-sample allocation not given. Collection of the samples took place on day 63 after the first injection of vaccine or placebo. Boston provided a donor who was an adult aged 18-55 years. An Ad26 vector was used to express Wuhan-strain SARS-CoV-2 spike as the vaccine. The sample consisted of peripheral blood, taken in a trial of Ad26.COV2.S vaccine versus placebo. The chain has TRBV11-2 and TRBJ1-4, with D maybe TRBD1 (6 bases). The clonotype originates from a person between 18 and 65 years old who received the Ad26.COV2.S COVID-19 vaccine or a placebo. The CDR3 loop reads CASSLVSGATNEKLFF. CDR3 sequence (DNA): TGTGCCAGCAGCTTAGTATCAGGGGCAACTAATGAAAAACTGTTTTTT.